These 14 T cell receptor beta chains were all obtained from the same sample, sequenced in a study of blood T cell repertoires in COVID-19. Method: immunoSEQ multiplex PCR; TCRdb's copy keeps in-frame clones and lacks some. The sample lists about 130,000 clones, around 81% occurring once. Sequenced material: peripheral blood. The receptor set was obtained from a woman aged 45-65 years with acute or convalescent COVID-19.

This chain links TRBV10-3 with TRBJ1-3; a possible D gene is TRBD1 (6 bases). This CDR3 contains 18 residues. The V end was cut by 4 bases, the J end by 0 bases, with 19 bases between. CDR1 ENHRY and CDR2 SYGVKD come from the germline V gene. CDR3 sequence reads: CAISATGTSKSSGNTIYF. CDR3 DNA sequence: TGTGCCATCAGTGCAACCGGGACATCTAAGAGCTCTGGAAACACCATATATTTT.

This chain uses TRBV6-6 with TRBJ1-5; TRBD1 agrees at 9 bases. CDR1 is MNHNY, CDR2 SVGAGI, per germline (reference sequence). The V segment lost 5 bases and the J segment 5 bases; nucleotides outside the gene matches: 7. This CDR3 is 15 amino acids long. CDR3 region: CASSETGGIYQPQHF. CDR3 nucleotides: TGTGCCAGCAGTGAGACAGGGGGAATCTATCAGCCCCAGCATTTT.

This chain uses TRBV19 with TRBJ1-2; 9 positions agree with TRBD1. Germline V CDR1 and CDR2: LNHDA, SQIVND (reference sequence). V was clipped by 7 bases and J by 1 base; unmatched bases: 10. This CDR3 spans 16 amino acids. CDR3 in amino acids: CASTRTGDQLNYGYTF. The DNA of the CDR3 is TGTGCCAGTACTAGGACAGGGGACCAACTTAACTATGGCTACACCTTC.

The chain recombines TRBV19 with TRBJ2-2; 11 bases match TRBD2. The CDR3 has 16 amino acids. After removal of 6 bases from V and 3 bases from J, the junction contained 6 bases not matched to a gene. The germline V gene has CDR1 LNHDA and CDR2 SQIVND (reference sequence). The CDR3: CASSEGLADYTGELFF. DNA for the CDR3: TGTGCCAGTAGCGAGGGACTAGCGGACTACACCGGGGAGCTGTTTTTT. Full variable domain (rest looked up from reference TRBV19 and TRBJ2-2): DGGITQSPKYLFRKEGQNVTLSCEQNLNHDAMYWYRQDPGQGLRLIYYSQIVNDFQKGDIAEGYSVSREKKESFPLTVTSAQKNPTAFYLCASSEGLADYTGELFFGEGSRLTVL.

This clone occurred once. This chain connects TRBV10-3 to TRBJ1-2, with TRBD1 matching 8 bases. The V gene's germline CDR1 is ENHRY and CDR2 SYGVKD. The CDR3 sequence is 14 residues long. Losses at the gene ends were 6 bases for V and 4 bases for J; bases not matched to a gene: 7. The CDR3 spells CAISMTGEGYGYTF. Here the CDR3 DNA reads TGTGCCATCAGCATGACAGGGGAGGGCTATGGCTACACCTTC.

The chain combines TRBV27 with TRBJ1-5; no clear D gene. V dropped 2 bases and J dropped 1 base, with 9 bases sitting between them. The germline V gene encodes CDR1 MNHEY and CDR2 SMNVEV (reference sequence). CDR3 size: 15 residues. The CDR3 bases are TGTGCCAGCAGTTTAGGGCCAGTCAGCAATCAGCCCCAGCATTTT. Its protein product is CASSLGPVSNQPQHF.

This sequence joins TRBV5-6 and TRBJ1-1; no firm D call. CDR1 is SGHDT and CDR2 is YYEEEE in the germline V gene. The CDR3 has 13 residues. The ends were cut back, 4 bases at V and 0 bases at J, with 7 bases in the middle. In nucleotides, the CDR3 is TGTGCCAGCAGCCTAGAAGTGAACACTGAAGCTTTCTTT. As protein: CASSLEVNTEAFF.

This clone showed up just a few times. The chain carries TRBV5-1 and TRBJ1-2, with D uncertain. Trimming shortened V by 1 base and J by 4 bases, and 8 bases separated the two germline ends. In germline, CDR1 is SGHRS, CDR2 YFSETQ. The CDR3 runs 13 residues. DNA of the CDR3: TGCGCCAGCAGCTTGTCGGCGGCCTATGGCTACACCTTC. Translated, it gives CASSLSAAYGYTF.

J is TRBJ2-3 and V is TRBV2, with TRBD2 identical over 8 bases. The CDR3 length is 16 residues. Germline CDR1 and CDR2: SNHLY and FYNNEI. Trimming cost V 4 bases and J 0 bases; bases outside gene matches: 6. The CDR3 spells CASSGRLALSTDTQYF. The DNA of the CDR3 is TGTGCCAGCAGTGGCCGACTAGCGCTTAGCACAGATACGCAGTATTTT.

The chain links TRBV4-1 to TRBJ1-1; D remains unclear. The germline CDR1 and CDR2 sequences are MGHRA and YSYEKL. This CDR3 is 17 amino acids long. V shed 0 bases and J shed 2 bases, with 16 bases lying between them. In nucleotides, the CDR3 is TGCGCCAGCAGCCAAGATCAAAGGACTCAGGCTAACACTGAAGCTTTCTTT. This encodes CASSQDQRTQANTEAFF.

The chain links TRBV14 to TRBJ1-2; 7 bases line up with TRBD1. This CDR3 contains 15 residues. J gave up 3 bases and V 2 bases, and 6 bases lay outside the gene matches. CDR1 is SGHDN, CDR2 FVKESK, per germline. CDR3 sequence reads: CASSQPQGSDYGYTF. CDR3 coding DNA: TGTGCCAGCAGCCAACCACAGGGGTCGGACTATGGCTACACCTTC.

This rearrangement joins TRBV15 to TRBJ2-2, with 8 bases aligning to TRBD2. CDR1 is LNHNV, CDR2 YYDKDF, per germline (reference sequence). The CDR3 has 19 amino acids. With 3 bases clipped from V and 6 bases from J, the junction kept 18 bases outside the gene matches. CDR3 bases: TGTGCCACCAGCAGCCGCCGGACTCTGACGGGACTAGTAGCCGGGGAGCTGTTTTTT. Translation: CATSSRRTLTGLVAGELFF.

This clone has only one observation. This rearrangement joins TRBV19 to TRBJ1-4; D is undetermined. In germline, CDR1 is LNHDA, CDR2 SQIVND (reference sequence). The CDR3 sequence is 11 residues long. The ends were cut back, 3 bases at V and 14 bases at J, with 10 bases in the middle. CDR3 in amino acids: CASSMGATLFF. The CDR3 bases are TGTGCCAGTAGTATGGGAGCGACCCTGTTTTTT.

V gene TRBV7-8 combines with J gene TRBJ2-3; tentative D call: TRBD2 (5 bases). CDR3 length: 13 amino acids. Germline lookup yields CDR1 SGHVS and CDR2 FQNEAQ. Trimming shortened V by 5 bases and J by 6 bases, and 12 bases separated the two germline ends. The CDR3 here is CASSPHTGDTQYF. CDR3 sequence (DNA): TGTGCCAGCAGCCCACATACGGGGGATACGCAGTATTTT.